This T cell receptor beta chain was sequenced for a study of post-analysis software for immune sequencing data. Overall study context: The courses of disease that were included comprised relapsing-remitting, secondary progressive and progressive-relapsing multiple sclerosis.

TCR beta cDNA libraries included unique molecular identifiers. Around 450,000 cDNA molecules were recovered from an input of 1 to 10 million T cells. In TCRdb, the PCR reads were re-called with MiXCR into one record per CDR3 protein. The table lists approximately 570,000 distinct CDR3 sequences, roughly 40% of them singletons, with under 2% in the top ten. Study-wide results and caveats: Pronounced co-clustering by F measure was evident among identically batched samples. Five or six TRBV segments appeared more often in patients than in controls, and TRBV5-6, TRBV5-1 and TRBV20-1 were among these. Multiple sclerosis patients showed significantly lower normalized Chao1 diversity than controls did.

Germline CDR1 SGHTA, CDR2 FQGNSA. This CDR3 region has 15 residues. V lost 3 bases, J lost 7 bases, and 6 bases stayed unmatched. Comment on this clonotype: Its antigen is undetermined.

What was sequenced was blood. This receptor was taken from a girl aged 5 to 17 with multiple sclerosis. V is TRBV7-2 and J is TRBJ1-2; 12 nucleotides line up with TRBD1. The CDR3 sequence: CASSFQGTGGGGYTF. Written as DNA, the CDR3 is TGTGCCAGCAGCTTTCAGGGGACAGGGGGCGGTGGCTACACCTTC.